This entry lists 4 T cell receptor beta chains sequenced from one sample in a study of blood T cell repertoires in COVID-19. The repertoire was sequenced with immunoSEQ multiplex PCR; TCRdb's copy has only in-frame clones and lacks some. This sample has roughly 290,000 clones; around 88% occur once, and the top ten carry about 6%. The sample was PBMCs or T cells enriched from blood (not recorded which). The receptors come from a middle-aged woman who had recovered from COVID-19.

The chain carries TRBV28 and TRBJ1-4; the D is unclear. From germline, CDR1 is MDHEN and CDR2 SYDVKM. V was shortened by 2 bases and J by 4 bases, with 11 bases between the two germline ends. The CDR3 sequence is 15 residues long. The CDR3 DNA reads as TGTGCCAGCAGTTTACCCCGAGGGATTAATGAAAAACTGTTTTTT. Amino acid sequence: CASSLPRGINEKLFF.

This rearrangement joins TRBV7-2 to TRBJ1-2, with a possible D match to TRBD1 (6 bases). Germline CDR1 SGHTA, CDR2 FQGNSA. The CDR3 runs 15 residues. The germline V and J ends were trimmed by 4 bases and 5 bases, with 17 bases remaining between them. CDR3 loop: CASSSLSGGWYGYTF. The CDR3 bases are TGTGCCAGCAGCTCCCTCAGCGGGGGCTGGTATGGCTACACCTTC.

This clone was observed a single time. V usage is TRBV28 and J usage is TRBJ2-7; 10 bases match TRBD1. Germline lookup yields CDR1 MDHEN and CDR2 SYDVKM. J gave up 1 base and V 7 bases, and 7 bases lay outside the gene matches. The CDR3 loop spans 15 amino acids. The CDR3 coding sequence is TGTGCCAGCACCAAGACAGGGGGCCCTTCCTACGAGCAGTACTTC. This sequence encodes CASTKTGGPSYEQYF.

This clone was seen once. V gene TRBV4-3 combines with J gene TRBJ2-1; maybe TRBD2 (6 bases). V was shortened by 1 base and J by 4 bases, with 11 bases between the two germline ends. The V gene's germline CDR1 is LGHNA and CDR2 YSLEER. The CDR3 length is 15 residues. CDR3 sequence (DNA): TGCGCCAGCAGCCAAGTCGCGGGGTCTTACAATGAGCAGTTCTTC. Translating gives CASSQVAGSYNEQFF.